This T cell receptor (beta chain) was sequenced for a study of cytomegalovirus exposure and HLA in healthy donors. Study-level background: Unique TCRs numbering roughly 85 million, obtained from HLA-typed donors, made up an early data release.

Findings of the study overall: Usually a TCR sequence was rare, but some public TCRs were found in many donors. Several top significant clusters appeared, in a later analysis, to be linked to common viral pathogens. Later on, a genetic analysis was performed. It linked a missense variant in DCLRE1C with V- and J-gene trimming of TCR beta.

With respect to this clone: What it binds is unknown.

This PCR relied on a set of 60 Vbeta primers and 13 Jbeta primers. TCRdb's table, derived via immunoSEQ multiplex PCR, lists solely in-frame clones and lacks some. The table has some 91,000 clones, about nine tenths seen once. The CDR3 is 12 residues long. CDR1 and CDR2 (germline): SQVTM, ANQGSEA. Trimming cost V 7 bases and J 4 bases; bases outside gene matches: 6. Sequencing was done on a sample of PBMCs. This receptor was identified in a man aged 25 to 45 in good health and CMV-seropositive. The chain links TRBV29-1 to TRBJ2-5; 7 bases are a match to TRBD1. CDR3 protein: CSAAGTVETQYF. CDR3 nucleotides: TGCAGCGCCGCTGGGACAGTAGAGACCCAGTACTTC.